The 3 T cell receptor beta chains presented below share a single source sample, sequenced in a study of early T cells in non-severe SARS-CoV-2 infection. MiXCR, applied by TCRdb to the 5' RACE reads, yields one record per CDR3 protein. The table shows about 60,000 distinct CDR3 sequences, with roughly 18% occurring only once. The sequences come from whole blood, collected at baseline. Source of these receptors: an adult who was a healthcare worker with PCR-confirmed SARS-CoV-2 infection or an uninfected control (not recorded which).

This clonotype has at least ten counts. The V and J genes are TRBV5-1 and TRBJ2-7; TRBD2 agrees at 9 bases. The ends lost 4 bases at V and 6 bases at J; junction bases unmatched: 8. The CDR3 sequence is 14 residues long. Germline loops: CDR1 SGHRS, CDR2 YFSETQ. The CDR3 DNA follows: TGCGCCAGCAGCGTGGTAGCGGGGGCCCTCGAGCAGTACTTC. Protein product: CASSVVAGALEQYF. Drawing the rest from reference TRBV5-1 and TRBJ2-7, the complete variable domain is KAGVTQTPRYLIKTRGQQVTLSCSPISGHRSVSWYQQTPGQGLQFLFEYFSETQRNKGNFPGRFSGRQFSNSRSEMNVSTLELGDSALYLCASSVVAGALEQYFGPGTRLTVT.

There are a few counts of this clonotype. The rearrangement links TRBV7-6 to TRBJ2-7, with D hard to call. Germline V CDR1 and CDR2: SGHVS, FNYEAQ. This CDR3 is built from 15 residues. V shed 1 base and J shed 0 bases, with 10 bases lying between them. CDR3 coding DNA: TGTGCCAGCAGCTTAGTCCCGGACCCCTCCTACGAGCAGTACTTC. Its protein product is CASSLVPDPSYEQYF.

In its sample, this clonotype was seen a few times. J is TRBJ1-6 and V is TRBV14, with TRBD1 matching over 8 bases. This CDR3 has 13 amino acids. The germline V gene encodes CDR1 SGHDN and CDR2 FVKESK. Unmatched junction bases numbered 2, after V lost 4 bases and J lost 9 bases. The CDR3 protein is CASSRTGFSPLHF. The CDR3 DNA reads as TGTGCCAGCAGCCGGACAGGGTTTTCACCCCTCCACTTT.